This passage covers 18 T cell receptor beta chains from one sample sequenced in a study of T-cell memory formation after mild COVID-19. One entry per CDR3 protein results from TCRdb running MiXCR on the 5' RACE reads. The sample records 150,000 or so distinct CDR3 sequences, more than 9% being singletons. Sequencing was done on a sample of PBMCs or a T cell subset sorted from them (not recorded which). The receptors here all came from a man between 18 and 35 years old who had mild COVID-19 (a few samples of this study predate the infection). Cell type and time point are not known.

The chain carries TRBV29-1 and TRBJ1-4; the match to TRBD1 covers 9 bases. V lost 6 bases to trimming and J lost 0 bases; unmatched junction nucleotides: 8. The CDR3 is 16 amino acids. CDR1 is SQVTM and CDR2 is ANQGSEA in the germline V gene. In nucleotides, the CDR3 is TGCAGCGTCCGACAGGGGGGATTCGCAACTAATGAAAAACTGTTTTTT. Translation gives CSVRQGGFATNEKLFF.

Comment on this clonotype: One end of the junction is discordant with germline, which a read error may explain. The J gene is TRBJ1-2, the V gene TRBV12-3 or TRBV12-4; D call uncertain. The CDR3 covers 14 residues. CDR3 region: CASSLLARTYDYTF. Here the CDR3 DNA reads TGTGCCAGCAGTTTGCTTGCTAGGACCTATGACTACACCTTC.

This clonotype was counted only a few times. The chain recombines TRBV29-1 with TRBJ1-2; 9 bases line up with TRBD1. Germline lookup yields CDR1 SQVTM and CDR2 ANQGSEA. This CDR3 spans 14 amino acids. With 3 bases clipped from V and 6 bases from J, the junction kept 8 bases outside the gene matches. The CDR3 DNA sequence: TGCAGCGTTGACCCCTTAGGACAGGGGCATGGCTACACCTTC. Protein: CSVDPLGQGHGYTF.

The V gene is TRBV5-1, the J gene TRBJ1-4, with 7 bases matching TRBD1. Germline V lookup: CDR1 SGHRS, CDR2 YFSETQ. Trimming cost V 5 bases and J 4 bases; bases outside gene matches: 5. CDR3 length: 14 residues. Here the CDR3 DNA reads TGCGCCAGCAGGCTCGGGACAGTTAATGAAAAACTGTTTTTT. Translating it yields CASRLGTVNEKLFF.

V gene TRBV12-3 or TRBV12-4 combines with J gene TRBJ1-3, with a tentative D call TRBD1 (5 bases). There are 17 residues in the CDR3. Trimming stripped 4 bases from V and 4 bases from J, with 20 bases between. The CDR3 DNA reads TGTGCCAGCAGTTCTCGGAGCGGTGGAGGGACGGGAAACACCATATATTTT. The encoded protein is CASSSRSGGGTGNTIYF.

This clonotype showed up many times. The rearrangement joins TRBV7-2 to TRBJ2-7; 7 bases are shared with TRBD2. The germline V gene encodes CDR1 SGHTA and CDR2 FQGNSA. This CDR3 is 15 amino acids long. V gave up 8 bases and J gave up 0 bases; unmatched junction bases: 10. Here the CDR3 reads CASGASSGRSYEQYF. CDR3 coding DNA: TGTGCCAGCGGGGCGAGTAGCGGGCGCTCCTACGAGCAGTACTTC.

The chain is built from TRBV7-2 and TRBJ1-3, with a tentative D call TRBD1 (6 bases). CDR3 length: 15 amino acids. Trimming took off 5 bases at V and 0 bases at J, with 11 bases between the two ends. Germline V lookup: CDR1 SGHTA, CDR2 FQGNSA. CDR3 sequence reads: CASSRDTASGNTIYF. CDR3 DNA sequence: TGTGCCAGCAGCCGGGACACGGCCTCTGGAAACACCATATATTTT.

The chain is built from TRBV28 and TRBJ2-6; no reliable D call. The CDR3 length is 14 residues. The germline V and J ends were trimmed by 3 bases and 11 bases, with 14 bases remaining between them. In germline, CDR1 is MDHEN, CDR2 SYDVKM. The CDR3 DNA reads as TGTGCCAGCAGTTTTCGCGGCAGGCTGGACGTCCTGACTTTC. It translates to CASSFRGRLDVLTF.

The chain recombines TRBV20-1 with TRBJ2-1, with 15 nucleotides matching TRBD2. V was clipped by 5 bases and J by 10 bases; unmatched bases: 6. CDR1 and CDR2 from the germline V gene are DFQATT and SNEGSKA (reference sequence). The CDR3 runs 14 residues. This chain's CDR3 is CSARTSGGAWEQFF. CDR3 nucleotide sequence: TGCAGTGCTCGGACTAGCGGGGGGGCCTGGGAGCAGTTCTTC.

This clonotype was picked up a small number of times. The chain has TRBV7-4 and TRBJ2-7, with D unclear. This CDR3 spans 14 amino acids. Germline CDR1 reads SGHVT; CDR2 reads SQSDAQ. Trimming removed 5 bases from V and 0 bases from J, with 11 bases in between. The CDR3 protein is CASSLRQSSYEQYV. The CDR3 region has the DNA TGTGCCAGCAGCCTCAGACAAAGCTCCTACGAGCAGTACGTC.

This clonotype has at least ten counts. The J gene is TRBJ2-3, the V gene TRBV5-1; 8 bases agree with TRBD1. V gave up 6 bases and J gave up 0 bases; unmatched junction bases: 3. This CDR3 has 14 residues. Looked up from germline, CDR1 is SGHRS and CDR2 is YFSETQ. The CDR3 sequence is CASKGQGSTDTQYF. The CDR3 nucleotides are TGCGCCAGCAAAGGACAGGGCAGCACAGATACGCAGTATTTT.

This clonotype was counted ten times or more. At one of its ends the junction is not consistent with the germline gene, which may arise from a read error. The rearrangement links TRBV3-1 to TRBJ1-6, with D possibly being TRBD1 (5 bases). The CDR3 contains 12 residues. From germline, CDR1 is LGHDT and CDR2 YNNKEL (reference sequence). The CDR3: CASSFTQRDLNF. CDR3 DNA: TGTGCCAGCAGCTTCACGCAGCGGGACCTAAACTTT. Together with reference TRBV3-1 and TRBJ1-6, the CDR3 gives the full variable domain: DTAVSQTPKYLVTQMGNDKSIKCEQNLGHDTMYWYKQDSKKFLKIMFSYNNKELIINETVPNRFSPKSPDKAHLNLHINSLELGDSAVYFCASSFTQRDLNFGNGTRLTVT.

This clonotype occurred many times. The chain employs TRBV5-1 and TRBJ1-1; D possibly corresponds to TRBD1 (6 bases). V was shortened by 5 bases and J by 1 base, with 9 bases between the two germline ends. Germline V lookup: CDR1 SGHRS, CDR2 YFSETQ. This CDR3 is built from 13 residues. The CDR3 protein is CASSLQGNTEAFF. As DNA, the CDR3 is TGCGCCAGCAGTTTACAGGGGAACACTGAAGCTTTCTTT.

This rearrangement joins TRBV5-1 to TRBJ2-1, with 7 nucleotides matching TRBD2. Germline CDR1 reads SGHRS; CDR2 reads YFSETQ. Trimming took 4 bases from V and 8 from J; bases not matched to a gene: 6. The CDR3 spans 13 residues. The CDR3 region is CASSRDYFDEQFF. CDR3 DNA: TGCGCCAGCAGCCGGGACTACTTCGATGAGCAGTTCTTC.

This clonotype was recorded a few times. The V call is TRBV5-1, the J call TRBJ2-5; D may be TRBD1 (6 bases). Trimming took off 2 bases at V and 3 bases at J, with 17 bases between the two ends. This CDR3 has 16 amino acids. The germline gives CDR1 SGHRS, CDR2 YFSETQ. The CDR3 protein is CASSFIFAQGEETQYF. In DNA, the CDR3 is TGCGCCAGCAGCTTCATTTTCGCACAGGGTGAAGAGACCCAGTACTTC.

The chain carries TRBV11-1 and TRBJ2-5; 9 bases map to TRBD1. The CDR3 loop spans 14 amino acids. Looked up from germline, CDR1 is SGHAT and CDR2 is FQDESV (reference sequence). Losses at the gene ends were 4 bases for V and 5 bases for J; bases not matched to a gene: 5. This CDR3 reads CASSSNRGLETQYF. In DNA form, the CDR3 reads TGTGCCAGCAGCTCAAACAGGGGGCTGGAGACCCAGTACTTC.

The V gene is TRBV20-1, the J gene TRBJ1-6; D may be TRBD1 (5 bases). The CDR3 spans 14 residues. The germline gives CDR1 DFQATT, CDR2 SNEGSKA (reference sequence). Trimming removed 6 bases from V and 7 bases from J, with 16 bases in between. The CDR3 sequence: CSAQSGAVNSPLHF. In DNA form, the CDR3 reads TGCAGTGCCCAGTCCGGGGCTGTGAATTCACCCCTCCACTTT.

This chain uses TRBV15 with TRBJ2-4; maybe TRBD2 (6 bases). Looked up from germline, CDR1 is LNHNV and CDR2 is YYDKDF (reference sequence). CDR3 length equals 15 residues. V shed 0 bases and J shed 6 bases, with 12 bases lying between them. CDR3 loop: CATSRDLVEGNIQYF. In DNA form, the CDR3 reads TGTGCCACCAGCAGAGATCTGGTGGAGGGAAACATTCAGTACTTC. The full variable domain, with the rest looked up from reference TRBV15 and TRBJ2-4, is DAMVIQNPRYQVTQFGKPVTLSCSQTLNHNVMYWYQQKSSQAPKLLFHYYDKDFNNEADTPDNFQSRRPNTSFCFLDIRSPGLGDTAMYLCATSRDLVEGNIQYFGAGTRLSVL.